What follows are 5 T cell receptor beta chains derived from one specimen sequenced in a study of T cell responses to AZD1222 COVID-19 vaccine. Assay: immunoSEQ multiplex PCR; the TCRdb copy retains only in-frame clones and omits some. This table holds roughly 200,000 clones, around 94% found once. The sequenced sample was peripheral blood, obtained 28 days after the second dose of the MenACWY control vaccine. The receptors shown here come from an adult who received the MenACWY meningococcal vaccine as a control.

The chain joins TRBV15 to TRBJ2-1; 10 bases align to TRBD2. The CDR3 spans 15 residues. The V segment lost 0 bases and the J segment 6 bases; nucleotides outside the gene matches: 2. The germline CDR1 and CDR2 sequences are LNHNV and YYDKDF (reference sequence). Written as DNA, the CDR3 is TGTGCCACCAGCAGAGAGTCTAGCGGGGGCAATGAGCAGTTCTTC. It encodes CATSRESSGGNEQFF.

The chain recombines TRBV5-4 with TRBJ1-1, with D possibly TRBD1 on 5 matching bases. Germline-derived CDR1 and CDR2 are SGHNT and YYREEE (reference sequence). The CDR3 is made up of 15 amino acids. The V gene lost 4 bases and the J gene lost 2 bases, with 15 bases spanning the gap. CDR3 nucleotide sequence: TGTGCCAGCAGCCTCTCAGGGAACTCTAACACTGAAGCTTTCTTT. Translated: CASSLSGNSNTEAFF.

This chain uses TRBV11-2 with TRBJ2-6, with D perhaps TRBD1 (6 bases). The germline gives CDR1 SGHAT, CDR2 FQNNGV. The CDR3 totals 16 residues. With 4 bases removed from V and 2 bases from J, the gap between germline ends came to 12 bases. This CDR3 is CASSSQPGAGANVLTF. CDR3 nucleotide sequence: TGTGCCAGCAGCTCGCAGCCAGGGGCTGGGGCCAACGTCCTGACTTTC.

The count of this clone is one. The chain joins TRBV6-6 to TRBJ1-4, with a weak D call TRBD1 (6 bases). Trimming shortened V by 7 bases and J by 11 bases, and 23 bases separated the two germline ends. CDR3 length: 15 amino acids. Germline-derived CDR1 and CDR2 are MNHNY and SVGAGI (reference sequence). Written as DNA, the CDR3 is TGTGCCAGCACCCTCACCAGGACGGGGGGCGGGAAACTGTTTTTT. Residues: CASTLTRTGGGKLFF.

The chain has TRBV6-5 and TRBJ1-3, with TRBD1 matching 7 bases. The CDR3 has 15 amino acids. Looked up from germline, CDR1 is MNHEY and CDR2 is SVGAGI. V lost 4 bases to trimming and J lost 2 bases; unmatched junction nucleotides: 5. The CDR3 reads CASSLTGLAGNTIYF. The CDR3 region has the DNA TGTGCCAGCAGTTTGACAGGGTTGGCTGGAAACACCATATATTTT.